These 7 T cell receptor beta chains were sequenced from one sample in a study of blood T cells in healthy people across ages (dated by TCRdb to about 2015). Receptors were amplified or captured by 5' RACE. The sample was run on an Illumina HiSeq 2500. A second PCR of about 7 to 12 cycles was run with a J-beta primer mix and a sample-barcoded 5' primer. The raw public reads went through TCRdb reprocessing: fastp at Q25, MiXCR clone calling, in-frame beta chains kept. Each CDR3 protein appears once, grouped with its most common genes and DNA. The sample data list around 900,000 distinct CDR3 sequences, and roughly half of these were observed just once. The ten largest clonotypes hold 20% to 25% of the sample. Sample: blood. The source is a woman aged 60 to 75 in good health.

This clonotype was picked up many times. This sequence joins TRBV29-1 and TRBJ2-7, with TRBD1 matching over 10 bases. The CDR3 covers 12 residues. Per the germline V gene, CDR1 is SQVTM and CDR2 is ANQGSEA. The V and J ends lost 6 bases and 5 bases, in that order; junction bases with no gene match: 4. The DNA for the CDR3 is TGCAGCGTGGGACAGGGGAGGAACGAGCAGTACTTC. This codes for CSVGQGRNEQYF.

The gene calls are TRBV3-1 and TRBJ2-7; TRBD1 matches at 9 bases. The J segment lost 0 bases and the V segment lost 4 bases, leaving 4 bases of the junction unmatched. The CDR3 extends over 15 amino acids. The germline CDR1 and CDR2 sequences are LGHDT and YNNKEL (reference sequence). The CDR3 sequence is CASSLQGAHSYEQYF. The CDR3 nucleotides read TGTGCCAGCAGCCTACAGGGGGCCCACTCCTACGAGCAGTACTTC.

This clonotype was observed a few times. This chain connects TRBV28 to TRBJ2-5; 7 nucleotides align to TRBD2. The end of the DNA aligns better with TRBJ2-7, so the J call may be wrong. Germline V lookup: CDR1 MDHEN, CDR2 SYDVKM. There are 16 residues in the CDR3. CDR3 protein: CASSSRTGGPLYEQYF. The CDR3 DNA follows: TGTGCCAGCAGTTCACGGACGGGAGGCCCTTTATACGAGCAGTACTTC.

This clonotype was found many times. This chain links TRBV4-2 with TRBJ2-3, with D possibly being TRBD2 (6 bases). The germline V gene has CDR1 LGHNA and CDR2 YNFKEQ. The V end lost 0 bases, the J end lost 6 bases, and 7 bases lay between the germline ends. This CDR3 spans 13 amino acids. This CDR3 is CASSQEGRDTQYF. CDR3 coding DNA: TGTGCCAGCAGCCAAGAGGGGAGGGATACGCAGTATTTT.

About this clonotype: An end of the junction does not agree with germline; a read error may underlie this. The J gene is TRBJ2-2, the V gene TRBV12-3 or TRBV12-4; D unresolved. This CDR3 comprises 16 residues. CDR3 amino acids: CASTLIGSFYTGELFF. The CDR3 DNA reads TGTGCCAGCACTTTAATAGGGTCGTTTTACACCGGGGAGCTGTTTTTT.

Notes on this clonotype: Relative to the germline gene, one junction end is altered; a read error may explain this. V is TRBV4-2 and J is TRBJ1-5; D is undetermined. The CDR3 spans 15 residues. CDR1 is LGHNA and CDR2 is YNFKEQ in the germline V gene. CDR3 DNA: TGCGCCAGCAGCCAAGGTCCCGGTAGCAATCAGCCCCAGCATTTT. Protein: CASSQGPGSNQPQHF.

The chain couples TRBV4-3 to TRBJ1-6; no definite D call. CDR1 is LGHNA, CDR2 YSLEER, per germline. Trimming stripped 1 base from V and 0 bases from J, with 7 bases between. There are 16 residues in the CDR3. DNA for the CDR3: TGCGCCAGCAGCCAAGGTATTGGCTCCTATAATTCACCCCTCCACTTT. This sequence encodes CASSQGIGSYNSPLHF.